The T cell receptor (beta chain) under discussion was sequenced for a study of blood T cell repertoires in COVID-19. Trimming cost V 0 bases and J 6 bases, with 11 bases left between them. Germline V gene data show CDR1 as LGHDT and CDR2 as YNNKEL (reference sequence). The CDR3 length is 14 residues. In the authors' workflow: Reference gene primer amplification yielded estimated nucleated cell counts. Measured with immunoSEQ multiplex PCR; TCRdb has only the in-frame clones, and not every one. D and trimming come from the DNA, and the V and J calls and clone size come from that table. The sample consists of approximately 50,000 clones, roughly 87% of them appearing once.

The sample comprised peripheral blood. The V call is TRBV3-1 (or the pseudogene TRBV3-2), the J call TRBJ2-5, with D tentatively TRBD2 (6 bases). The sequence was collected from a human donor in a cohort sampled during active COVID-19. The CDR3 DNA is TGTGCCAGCAGCCAAGATCTCGGGAGAAAGACCCAGTACTTC. The encoded protein is CASSQDLGRKTQYF.